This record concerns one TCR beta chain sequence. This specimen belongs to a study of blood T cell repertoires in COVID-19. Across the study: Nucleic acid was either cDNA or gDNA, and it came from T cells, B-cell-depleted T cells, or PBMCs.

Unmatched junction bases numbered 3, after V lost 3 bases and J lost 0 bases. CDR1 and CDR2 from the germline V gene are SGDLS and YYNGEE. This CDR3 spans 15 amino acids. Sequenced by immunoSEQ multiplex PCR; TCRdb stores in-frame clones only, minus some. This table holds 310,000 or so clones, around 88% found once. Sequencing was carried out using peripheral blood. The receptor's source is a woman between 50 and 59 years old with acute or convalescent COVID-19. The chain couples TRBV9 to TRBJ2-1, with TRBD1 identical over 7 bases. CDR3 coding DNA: TGTGCCAGCAGCGCACAGGGGAGCTCCTACAATGAGCAGTTCTTC. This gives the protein CASSAQGSSYNEQFF. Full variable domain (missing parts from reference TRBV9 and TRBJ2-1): DSGVTQTPKHLITATGQRVTLRCSPRSGDLSVYWYQQSLDQGLQFLIQYYNGEERAKGNILERFSAQQFPDLHSELNLSSLELGDSALYFCASSAQGSSYNEQFFGPGTRLTVL.